The clone carrying this T cell receptor (beta chain) has just a few counts. Its antigen is still unknown. V lost 4 bases and J lost 6, with 6 bases in between. The CDR3 length is 11 residues. CDR1 and CDR2 from the germline V gene are SEHNR and FQNEAQ (reference sequence). This entry is derived from a study of blood T cells in healthy people across ages. A second 7 to 11 cycle PCR used barcoded and J-beta primers. Every cDNA molecule carried a tag from a template-switch adaptor bearing 12 random nucleotides. MiXCR was run by TCRdb on the 5' RACE reads, yielding one entry per CDR3 protein. The sample carries some 850,000 distinct CDR3 sequences, under 30% recorded once. General study findings and limits: Calculation of diversity from one million T cells yielded estimates considered to be underestimates. Any changes in expanded clonotypes were possibly confounded, as donor CMV status remained unknown.

The same sample was also used in a study of T cells of mothers and their children. That publication notes: The yield was over 9.5 million TCR beta CDR3 reads from each mother and 2.5 million to 3.5 million from each child.

This clonotype was obtained from a boy aged 5-17 years in good health. Sequencing used blood. The genes are TRBV7-9 and TRBJ1-1, with unresolved D. CDR3 sequence: CASSWRAEAFF. CDR3 DNA: TGTGCCAGCAGCTGGAGGGCTGAAGCTTTCTTT.